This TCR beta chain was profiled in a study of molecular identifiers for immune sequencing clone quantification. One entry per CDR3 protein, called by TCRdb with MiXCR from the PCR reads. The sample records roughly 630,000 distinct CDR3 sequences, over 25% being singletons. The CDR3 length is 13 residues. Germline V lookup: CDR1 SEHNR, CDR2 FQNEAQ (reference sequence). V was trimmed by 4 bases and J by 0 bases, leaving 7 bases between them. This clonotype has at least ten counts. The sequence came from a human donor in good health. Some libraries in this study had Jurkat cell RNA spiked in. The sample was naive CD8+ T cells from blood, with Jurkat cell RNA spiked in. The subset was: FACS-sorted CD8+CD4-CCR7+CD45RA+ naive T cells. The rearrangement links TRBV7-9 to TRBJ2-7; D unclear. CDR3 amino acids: CASSSESSYEQYF. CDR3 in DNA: TGTGCCAGCAGCTCCGAGAGCTCCTACGAGCAGTACTTC.